Listed here are 28 T cell receptor beta chains from one sample, sequenced in a study of shared clonotypes between healthy human individuals. Generated by immunoSEQ multiplex PCR, the TCRdb table keeps only in-frame clones and is missing some. The sample carries under 2,000,000 clones, about 95% recorded once. As defined, naive CD8 cells were CD45RO-negative and positively selected for CCR7, with terminally differentiated effector memory CD45RA+ cells excluded. The sequencing input was naive CD8+ T cells sorted from blood. These receptors were collected from a man younger than 35 in good health.

The rearrangement joins TRBV29-1 to TRBJ2-2; D unclear. The germline gives CDR1 SQVTM, CDR2 ANQGSEA. CDR3 size: 13 residues. Trimming left V 3 bases short and J 2 bases short, with 7 bases between. The CDR3, as DNA: TGCAGCGTTGACGAAATCAACACCGGGGAGCTGTTTTTT. As protein: CSVDEINTGELFF.

The chain is built from TRBV5-8 and TRBJ2-3; 11 bases map to TRBD2. The CDR3 length is 15 residues. V was clipped by 4 bases and J by 4 bases; unmatched bases: 5. CDR1 is SGHTS, CDR2 YDEGEE, per germline. CDR3 region: CASSPSGGPADTQYF. The DNA of the CDR3 is TGTGCCAGCAGCCCTAGCGGGGGGCCAGCAGATACGCAGTATTTT. The whole variable domain, filled in from reference TRBV5-8 and TRBJ2-3, reads EAGVTQSPTHLIKTRGQQATLRCSPISGHTSVYWYQQALGLGLQFLLWYDEGEERNRGNFPPRFSGRQFPNYSSELNVNALELEDSALYLCASSPSGGPADTQYFGPGTRLTVL.

With respect to this clone: Other nucleotide sequences in the sample specify the same CDR3. The chain has TRBV6-5 and TRBJ2-7; D remains ambiguous. V shed 2 bases and J shed 6 bases, with 11 bases lying between them. This CDR3 has 13 amino acids. Germline lookup yields CDR1 MNHEY and CDR2 SVGAGI. CDR3 sequence: CASSYAPGGEQYF. In DNA, the CDR3 is TGTGCCAGCAGTTACGCCCCGGGCGGCGAGCAGTACTTC.

This chain connects TRBV6-6 to TRBJ2-3, with 7 nucleotides matching TRBD2. V shed 2 bases, J shed 2 bases, and the junction held 7 bases outside the gene matches. The germline V gene encodes CDR1 MNHNY and CDR2 SVGAGI (reference sequence). The CDR3 length is 16 residues. The CDR3 sequence is CASSYPTSAPTDTQYF. CDR3 DNA: TGTGCCAGCAGTTACCCTACTAGCGCCCCCACAGATACGCAGTATTTT.

With regard to this clone: Within the sample, other DNA sequences also encode this same CDR3. V gene TRBV6-6 combines with J gene TRBJ2-3; tentative D call: TRBD2 (6 bases). This CDR3 has 15 amino acids. Germline V gives CDR1 MNHNY, CDR2 SVGAGI (reference sequence). V was shortened by 2 bases and J by 4 bases, with 13 bases between the two germline ends. Here the CDR3 DNA reads TGTGCCAGCAGTTACGGCGGGGATGGGGCAGATACGCAGTATTTT. Translation: CASSYGGDGADTQYF.

Here the CDR3 reads CASSAGQGGYTEAFF. The CDR3 DNA follows: TGTGCCAGTAGTGCCGGACAGGGTGGGTACACTGAAGCTTTCTTT. This chain connects TRBV19 to TRBJ1-1; TRBD1 matches 8 bases. The junction had 8 bases not matched to a gene; V was cut back by 5 bases and J by 3 bases. The CDR3 contains 15 residues. Germline-derived CDR1 and CDR2 are LNHDA and SQIVND (reference sequence). The full variable domain, rest sourced from reference TRBV19 and TRBJ1-1, is DGGITQSPKYLFRKEGQNVTLSCEQNLNHDAMYWYRQDPGQGLRLIYYSQIVNDFQKGDIAEGYSVSREKKESFPLTVTSAQKNPTAFYLCASSAGQGGYTEAFFGQGTRLTVV.

CDR3 bases: TGTGCCAGCAGCCCGGTTAGCGGGAGTTCCAACGAGCAGTACTTC. This codes for CASSPVSGSSNEQYF. V usage is TRBV5-4 and J usage is TRBJ2-7; 9 bases align to TRBD2. This CDR3 has 15 residues. J was trimmed by 5 bases and V by 4 bases; bases with no gene match: 10. Germline CDR1 and CDR2: SGHNT and YYREEE (reference sequence).

The chain joins TRBV6-6 to TRBJ2-3, with D possibly being TRBD1 (6 bases). The CDR3 is 13 amino acids. Trimming shortened V by 5 bases and J by 3 bases, and 9 bases separated the two germline ends. Germline assignment: CDR1 MNHNY and CDR2 SVGAGI (reference sequence). The chain's CDR3 is CASSTGQTDTQYF. The CDR3 nucleotides are TGTGCCAGCAGTACGGGACAAACAGATACGCAGTATTTT.

The chain links TRBV27 to TRBJ2-7, with a weak D call TRBD2 (5 bases). Germline V gene data show CDR1 as MNHEY and CDR2 as SMNVEV (reference sequence). Trimming removed 3 bases from V and 1 base from J, with 10 bases in between. This CDR3 has 14 amino acids. CDR3 sequence: CASSFARESYEQYF. In nucleotides, the CDR3 is TGTGCCAGCAGTTTTGCGAGGGAGTCCTACGAGCAGTACTTC.

J is TRBJ1-4 and V is TRBV4-1; 9 bases are a match to TRBD1. CDR1 is MGHRA and CDR2 is YSYEKL in the germline V gene. V shed 3 bases and J 7 bases; nucleotides not matched to a gene: 6. The CDR3 runs to 15 residues. As DNA, the CDR3 is TGCGCCAGCAGCCAGCCGGGACAGGGACCTGAAAAACTGTTTTTT. Amino acid sequence: CASSQPGQGPEKLFF.

The chain combines TRBV9 with TRBJ2-5; 7 bases are a match to TRBD1. The V gene end was trimmed by 3 bases and the J gene end by 1 base; junction bases not matched to a gene: 6. CDR3 length equals 15 residues. Germline CDR1 SGDLS, CDR2 YYNGEE. In nucleotides, the CDR3 is TGTGCCAGCAGCGCGGAAGGGACAGCCCAAGAGACCCAGTACTTC. Translation gives CASSAEGTAQETQYF. The entire variable domain, with the rest obtained from reference TRBV9 and TRBJ2-5, is as follows: DSGVTQTPKHLITATGQRVTLRCSPRSGDLSVYWYQQSLDQGLQFLIQYYNGEERAKGNILERFSAQQFPDLHSELNLSSLELGDSALYFCASSAEGTAQETQYFGPGTRLLVL.

This sequence joins TRBV7-9 and TRBJ2-5; possibly TRBD1 or TRBD2 for D (5 bases each). Looked up from germline, CDR1 is SEHNR and CDR2 is FQNEAQ (reference sequence). The CDR3 is made up of 14 amino acids. V shed 2 bases and J shed 3 bases, with 10 bases lying between them. The CDR3 DNA follows: TGTGCCAGCAGCTTAACTCAGGGAGAAGAGACCCAGTACTTC. Amino acid sequence: CASSLTQGEETQYF.

The rearrangement uses TRBV19 and TRBJ2-3; 12 bases line up with TRBD2. The J segment lost 5 bases and the V segment lost 6 bases, leaving 9 bases of the junction unmatched. Germline V gene lookup returns CDR1 LNHDA and CDR2 SQIVND (reference sequence). The CDR3 is 16 residues long. CDR3 nucleotide sequence: TGTGCCAGTAGACCACGGACTAGCGGGATAGTAGATACGCAGTATTTT. It encodes CASRPRTSGIVDTQYF.

The chain is built from TRBV25-1 and TRBJ2-3, with D possibly matching TRBD2 (6 bases). V was cut by 0 bases and J by 4 bases, with 11 bases left in between. The germline V gene encodes CDR1 MGHDK and CDR2 SYGVNS. The CDR3 sequence is 15 residues long. The CDR3 loop is CASSEYGGKSDTQYF. DNA of the CDR3: TGTGCCAGCAGTGAATATGGGGGGAAATCAGATACGCAGTATTTT. Complete variable domain (other parts from reference TRBV25-1 and TRBJ2-3): EADIYQTPRYLVIGTGKKITLECSQTMGHDKMYWYQQDPGMELHLIHYSYGVNSTEKGDLSSESTVSRIRTEHFPLTLESARPSHTSQYLCASSEYGGKSDTQYFGPGTRLTVL.

This chain connects TRBV6-6 to TRBJ2-7; 9 bases map to TRBD1. The CDR3 covers 16 residues. Germline CDR1 MNHNY, CDR2 SVGAGI (reference sequence). Trimming cost V 7 bases and J 4 bases; bases outside gene matches: 14. CDR3 sequence (DNA): TGTGCCAGCACACCCCTCGGGACAGGGCATCTATACGAGCAGTACTTC. Residues: CASTPLGTGHLYEQYF.

A note on this clone: Distinct nucleotide sequences in the sample also encode this CDR3. CDR3 protein: CASSLGLTDTQYF. The CDR3 DNA reads as TGTGCCAGCAGTTTAGGGTTAACAGATACGCAGTATTTT. The chain employs TRBV27 and TRBJ2-3; D call uncertain. Germline V gene lookup returns CDR1 MNHEY and CDR2 SMNVEV (reference sequence). V lost 2 bases and J 3 bases, leaving 6 bases between the germline ends. This CDR3 comprises 13 residues.

The chain employs TRBV10-1 and TRBJ2-7; D call uncertain. The CDR3 extends over 14 amino acids. V was clipped by 0 bases and J by 1 base, with 7 bases between them. The germline CDR1 and CDR2 sequences are WNHNN and SYGVQD (reference sequence). Written as DNA, the CDR3 is TGCGCCAGCAGTGAGTCAACCGAATCCTACGAGCAGTACTTC. This codes for CASSESTESYEQYF.

The chain joins TRBV27 to TRBJ1-5, with D tentatively TRBD1 (5 bases). Germline lookup yields CDR1 MNHEY and CDR2 SMNVEV (reference sequence). The CDR3 spans 17 residues. V gave up 5 bases and J gave up 2 bases, with 19 bases separating them. The CDR3 protein is CASSTHRDSQGNQPQHF. In DNA, the CDR3 is TGTGCCAGCAGTACCCATCGGGACTCTCAAGGCAATCAGCCCCAGCATTTT.

The rearrangement joins TRBV10-1 to TRBJ2-2; TRBD1 matches 8 bases. The J segment lost 5 bases and the V segment lost 3 bases, leaving 11 bases of the junction unmatched. CDR3 length: 17 residues. Looked up from germline, CDR1 is WNHNN and CDR2 is SYGVQD (reference sequence). DNA for the CDR3: TGCGCCAGCAGTGACCCCGTCGCAGGGGGCCTTACCGGGGAGCTGTTTTTT. Amino acid sequence: CASSDPVAGGLTGELFF.

The chain employs TRBV9 and TRBJ2-2; D possibly uses TRBD1 or TRBD2 (5 bases each). V dropped 2 bases and J dropped 7 bases, with 9 bases sitting between them. Germline V gene data show CDR1 as SGDLS and CDR2 as YYNGEE. The CDR3 extends over 13 amino acids. CDR3 in amino acids: CASSVRGGGELFF. The CDR3 DNA reads TGTGCCAGCAGCGTCCGGGGCGGCGGGGAGCTGTTTTTT.

The V gene is TRBV11-2, the J gene TRBJ1-2, with D maybe TRBD1 (5 bases). The germline V gene encodes CDR1 SGHAT and CDR2 FQNNGV. Trimming took 3 bases from V and 8 from J, leaving 10 bases between them. This CDR3 spans 12 amino acids. CDR3 nucleotide sequence: TGTGCCAGCAGCTTGGGGGGTTCGGGCTACACCTTC. Encoded protein: CASSLGGSGYTF. Together with reference TRBV11-2 and TRBJ1-2, the CDR3 gives the full variable domain: EAGVAQSPRYKIIEKRQSVAFWCNPISGHATLYWYQQILGQGPKLLIQFQNNGVVDDSQLPKDRFSAERLKGVDSTLKIQPAKLEDSAVYLCASSLGGSGYTFGSGTRLTVV.

The chain has TRBV28 and TRBJ1-6; D is undetermined. The V gene lost 6 bases and the J gene lost 8 bases, with 17 bases spanning the gap. Germline CDR1 is MDHEN and CDR2 is SYDVKM. This CDR3 spans 15 amino acids. CDR3 loop: CASRRDHALDSPLHF. The CDR3 DNA reads as TGTGCCAGCAGAAGAGACCACGCTTTGGATTCACCCCTCCACTTT.

The rearrangement uses TRBV6-5 and TRBJ2-7, with TRBD2 matching over 7 bases. After removal of 2 bases from V and 2 bases from J, the junction contained 6 bases not matched to a gene. CDR1 and CDR2 from the germline V gene are MNHEY and SVGAGI. The CDR3 extends over 15 amino acids. CDR3: CASSYLSGPPYEQYF. CDR3 nucleotide sequence: TGTGCCAGCAGTTACCTTAGCGGGCCGCCCTACGAGCAGTACTTC.

The chain links TRBV28 to TRBJ2-4; no definite D call. Trimming left V 3 bases short and J 3 bases short, with 18 bases between. The CDR3 sequence is 17 residues long. Per the germline V gene, CDR1 is MDHEN and CDR2 is SYDVKM. Here the CDR3 DNA reads TGTGCCAGCAGTTTTCATGGTGGGGTTGTTGGCAAAAACATTCAGTACTTC. Protein: CASSFHGGVVGKNIQYF.

This clone came up a few times. The chain carries TRBV7-9 and TRBJ1-6, with D tentatively TRBD1 (5 bases). Looked up from germline, CDR1 is SEHNR and CDR2 is FQNEAQ (reference sequence). The V end was cut by 6 bases, the J end by 5 bases, with 14 bases between. The CDR3 extends over 15 amino acids. In nucleotides, the CDR3 is TGTGCCAGCAGGCCCTCCGGGACGGATAATTCACCCCTCCACTTT. It codes for CASRPSGTDNSPLHF.

V usage is TRBV7-2 and J usage is TRBJ2-3, with TRBD2 matching over 7 bases. Germline V gene lookup returns CDR1 SGHTA and CDR2 FQGNSA. The CDR3 is made up of 16 amino acids. The V segment lost 3 bases and the J segment 2 bases; nucleotides outside the gene matches: 8. Here the CDR3 reads CASSLVGGSPTDTQYF. The CDR3 DNA sequence: TGTGCCAGCAGCTTGGTCGGCGGGAGCCCCACAGATACGCAGTATTTT.

The chain recombines TRBV6-5 with TRBJ2-5, with D tentatively TRBD2 (7 bases). The CDR3 length is 15 residues. V lost 4 bases and J lost 2, with 14 bases in between. Germline lookup yields CDR1 MNHEY and CDR2 SVGAGI. The CDR3 DNA reads as TGTGCCAGCAGTTTCGCGGGGGCAGTTCAAGAGACCCAGTACTTC. Translated, it gives CASSFAGAVQETQYF.

This sequence joins TRBV9 and TRBJ2-7; 9 positions match TRBD2. Germline V gene data show CDR1 as SGDLS and CDR2 as YYNGEE. This CDR3 region has 17 residues. With 8 bases clipped from V and 3 bases from J, the junction kept 18 bases outside the gene matches. DNA for the CDR3: TGTGCCAGTCCCAATCTATTATCTAGCGGGGAGAACTACGAGCAGTACTTC. Translating it yields CASPNLLSSGENYEQYF.